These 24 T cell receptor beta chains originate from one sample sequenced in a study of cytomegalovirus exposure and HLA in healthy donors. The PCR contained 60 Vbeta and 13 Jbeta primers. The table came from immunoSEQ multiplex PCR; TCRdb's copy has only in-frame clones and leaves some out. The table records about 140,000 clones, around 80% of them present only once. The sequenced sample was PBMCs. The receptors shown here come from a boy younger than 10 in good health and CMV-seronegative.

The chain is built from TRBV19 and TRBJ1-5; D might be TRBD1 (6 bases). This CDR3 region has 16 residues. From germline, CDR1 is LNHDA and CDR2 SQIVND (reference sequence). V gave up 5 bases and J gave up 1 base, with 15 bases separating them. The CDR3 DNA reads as TGTGCCAGTAGTTCCCCAAAGAGGGGGAGCAATCAGCCCCAGCATTTT. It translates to CASSSPKRGSNQPQHF.

CDR3 nucleotide sequence: TGTGCCAGCAGCATAAGGGGGCGCGACCCGCTTCAAGAGACCCAGTACTTC. It specifies CASSIRGRDPLQETQYF. The rearrangement uses TRBV11-2 and TRBJ2-5; 7 bases fit TRBD1. Germline-derived CDR1 and CDR2 are SGHAT and FQNNGV. The CDR3 has 17 residues. With V trimmed by 5 bases and J by 2 bases, 14 bases remained unmatched.

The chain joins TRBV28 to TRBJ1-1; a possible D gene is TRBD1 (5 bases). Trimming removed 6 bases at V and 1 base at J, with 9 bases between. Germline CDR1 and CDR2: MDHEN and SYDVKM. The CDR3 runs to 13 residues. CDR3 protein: CASSLTENTEAFF. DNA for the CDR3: TGTGCCAGCAGCCTGACAGAGAACACTGAAGCTTTCTTT.

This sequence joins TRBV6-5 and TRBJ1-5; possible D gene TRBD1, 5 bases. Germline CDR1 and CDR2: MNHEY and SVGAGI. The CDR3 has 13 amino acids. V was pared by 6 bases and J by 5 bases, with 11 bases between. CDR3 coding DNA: TGTGCCAGCAGCTCCATCAGGGATCAGCCCCAGCATTTT. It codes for CASSSIRDQPQHF.

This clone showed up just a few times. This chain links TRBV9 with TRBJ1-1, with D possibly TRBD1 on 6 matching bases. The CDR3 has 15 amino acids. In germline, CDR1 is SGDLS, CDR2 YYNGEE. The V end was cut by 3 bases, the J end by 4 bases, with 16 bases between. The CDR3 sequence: CASSAIQGGSTEAFF. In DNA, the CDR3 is TGTGCCAGCAGCGCGATACAGGGAGGGAGCACTGAAGCTTTCTTT.

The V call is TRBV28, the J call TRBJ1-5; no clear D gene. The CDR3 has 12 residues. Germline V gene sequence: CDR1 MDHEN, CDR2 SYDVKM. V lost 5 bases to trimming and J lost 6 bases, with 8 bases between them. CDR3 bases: TGTGCCAGCAGTCCGGAGGGTCAGCCCCAGCATTTT. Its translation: CASSPEGQPQHF.

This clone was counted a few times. DNA for the CDR3: TGTGCCAGCAGCGCCCGGGACAGGGGGCGCTTGATCTATGGCTACACCTTC. This sequence encodes CASSARDRGRLIYGYTF. V is TRBV9 and J is TRBJ1-2, with 12 bases identical to TRBD1. Germline CDR1 is SGDLS and CDR2 is YYNGEE. The CDR3 loop spans 17 amino acids. The J segment lost 4 bases and the V segment lost 3 bases, leaving 10 bases of the junction unmatched. The whole variable domain, filled in from reference TRBV9 and TRBJ1-2, reads DSGVTQTPKHLITATGQRVTLRCSPRSGDLSVYWYQQSLDQGLQFLIQYYNGEERAKGNILERFSAQQFPDLHSELNLSSLELGDSALYFCASSARDRGRLIYGYTFGSGTRLTVV.

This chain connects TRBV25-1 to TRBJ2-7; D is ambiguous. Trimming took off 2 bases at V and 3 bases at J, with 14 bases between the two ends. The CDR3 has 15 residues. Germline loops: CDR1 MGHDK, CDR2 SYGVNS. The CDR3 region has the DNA TGTGCCAGCAGTGAAGTCGACTCCAGATACTACGAGCAGTACTTC. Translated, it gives CASSEVDSRYYEQYF.

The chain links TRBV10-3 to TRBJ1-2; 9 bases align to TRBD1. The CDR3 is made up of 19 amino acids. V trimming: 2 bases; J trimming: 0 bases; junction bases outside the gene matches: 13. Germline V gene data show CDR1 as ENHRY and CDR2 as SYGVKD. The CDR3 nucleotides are TGTGCCATCAGTGAGCACAAACCGGGACAGGGAGAAGCTAACTATGGCTACACCTTC. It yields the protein CAISEHKPGQGEANYGYTF.

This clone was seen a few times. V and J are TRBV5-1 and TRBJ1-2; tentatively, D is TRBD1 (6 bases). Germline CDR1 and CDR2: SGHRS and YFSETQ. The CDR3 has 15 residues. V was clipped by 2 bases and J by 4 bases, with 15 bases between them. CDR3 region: CASSFFRGLRYGYTF. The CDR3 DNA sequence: TGCGCCAGCAGCTTTTTCAGGGGCTTACGCTATGGCTACACCTTC. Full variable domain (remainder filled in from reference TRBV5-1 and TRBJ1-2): KAGVTQTPRYLIKTRGQQVTLSCSPISGHRSVSWYQQTPGQGLQFLFEYFSETQRNKGNFPGRFSGRQFSNSRSEMNVSTLELGDSALYLCASSFFRGLRYGYTFGSGTRLTVV.

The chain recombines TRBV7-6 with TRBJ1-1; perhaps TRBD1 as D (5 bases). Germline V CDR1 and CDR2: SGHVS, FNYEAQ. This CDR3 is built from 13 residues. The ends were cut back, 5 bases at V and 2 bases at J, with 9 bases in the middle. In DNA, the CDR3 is TGTGCCAGCAGCCTGGGGACTAACACTGAAGCTTTCTTT. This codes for CASSLGTNTEAFF.

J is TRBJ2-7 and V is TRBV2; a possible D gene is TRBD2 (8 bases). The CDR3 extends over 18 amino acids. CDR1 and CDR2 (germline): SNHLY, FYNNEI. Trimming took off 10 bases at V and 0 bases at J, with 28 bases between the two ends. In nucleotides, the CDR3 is TGTGCCAAAGACAGGGCTAGCGGGCCCCCTTTTAGCTCCTACGAGCAGTACTTC. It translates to CAKDRASGPPFSSYEQYF.

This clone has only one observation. The CDR3 nucleotides read TGTGCCAGCAGGAGGACTAGCGGGGGGGCGAACACCGGGGAGCTGTTTTTT. The encoded protein is CASRRTSGGANTGELFF. V is TRBV2 and J is TRBJ2-2, with 15 bases matching TRBD2. The J segment lost 0 bases and the V segment lost 6 bases, leaving 2 bases of the junction unmatched. Germline CDR1 and CDR2: SNHLY and FYNNEI. The CDR3 runs 17 residues.

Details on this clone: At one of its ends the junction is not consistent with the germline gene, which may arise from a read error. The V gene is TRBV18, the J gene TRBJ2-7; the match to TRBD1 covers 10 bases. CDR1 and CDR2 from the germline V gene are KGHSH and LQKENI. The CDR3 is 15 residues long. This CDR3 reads CASSPPGQGSYEQYF. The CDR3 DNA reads TGTGCCAGCTCGCCACCGGGACAGGGGTCCTACGAGCAGTACTTC.

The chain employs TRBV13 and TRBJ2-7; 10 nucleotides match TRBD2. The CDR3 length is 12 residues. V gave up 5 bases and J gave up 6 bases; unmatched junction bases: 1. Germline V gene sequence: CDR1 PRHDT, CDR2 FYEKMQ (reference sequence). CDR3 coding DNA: TGTGCCAGCAGCGTAGCGGGAGGCGAGCAGTACTTC. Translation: CASSVAGGEQYF.

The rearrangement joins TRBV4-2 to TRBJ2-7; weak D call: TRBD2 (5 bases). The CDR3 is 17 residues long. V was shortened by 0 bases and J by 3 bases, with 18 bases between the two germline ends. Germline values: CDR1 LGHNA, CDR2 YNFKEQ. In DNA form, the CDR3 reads TGTGCCAGCAGCCAAGATCTTTTGTCCGAGGGCTTCTACGAGCAGTACTTC. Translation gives CASSQDLLSEGFYEQYF.

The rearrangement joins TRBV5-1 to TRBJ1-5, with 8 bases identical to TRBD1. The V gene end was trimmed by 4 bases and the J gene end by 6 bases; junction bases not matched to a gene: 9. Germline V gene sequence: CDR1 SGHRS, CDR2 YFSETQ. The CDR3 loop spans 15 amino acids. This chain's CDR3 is CASSPDRDLGQPQHF. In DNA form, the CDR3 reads TGCGCCAGCAGCCCGGACAGGGACTTAGGTCAGCCCCAGCATTTT.

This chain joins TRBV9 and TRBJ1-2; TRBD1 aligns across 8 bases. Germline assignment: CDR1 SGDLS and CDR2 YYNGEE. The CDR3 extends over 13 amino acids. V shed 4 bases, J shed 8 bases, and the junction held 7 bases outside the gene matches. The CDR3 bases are TGTGCCAGCAGCCCAGGGGGCGCGAGGGGCTACACCTTC. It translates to CASSPGGARGYTF.

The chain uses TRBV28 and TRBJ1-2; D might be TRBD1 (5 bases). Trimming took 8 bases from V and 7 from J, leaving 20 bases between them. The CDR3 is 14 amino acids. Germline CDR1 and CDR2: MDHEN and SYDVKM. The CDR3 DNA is TGTGCCAGCGGGCGAAGTCTGTGGGGCGGTGGCTACACCTTC. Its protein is CASGRSLWGGGYTF.

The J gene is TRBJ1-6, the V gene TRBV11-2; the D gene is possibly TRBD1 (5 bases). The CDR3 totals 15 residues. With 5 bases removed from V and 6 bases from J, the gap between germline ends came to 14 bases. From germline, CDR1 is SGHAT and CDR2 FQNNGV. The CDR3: CASSPWGDVNSPLHF. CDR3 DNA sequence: TGTGCCAGCAGCCCATGGGGGGACGTTAATTCACCCCTCCACTTT.

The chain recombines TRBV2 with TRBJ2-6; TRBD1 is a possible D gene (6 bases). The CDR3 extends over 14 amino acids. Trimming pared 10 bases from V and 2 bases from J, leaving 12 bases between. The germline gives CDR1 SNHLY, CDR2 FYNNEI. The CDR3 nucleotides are TGTGCCACCAGAGGGGACACTGGGGCCAACGTCCTGACTTTC. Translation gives CATRGDTGANVLTF.

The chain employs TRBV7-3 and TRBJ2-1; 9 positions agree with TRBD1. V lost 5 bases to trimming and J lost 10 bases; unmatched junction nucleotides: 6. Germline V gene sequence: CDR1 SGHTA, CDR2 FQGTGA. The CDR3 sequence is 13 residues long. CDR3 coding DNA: TGTGCCAGCAGCCAACAGGGGGCAGGGGAGCAGTTCTTC. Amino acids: CASSQQGAGEQFF.

CDR3 sequence: CASPGTNTGELFF. CDR3 nucleotides: TGTGCCAGCCCCGGGACTAACACCGGGGAGCTGTTTTTT. The V and J genes are TRBV6-1 and TRBJ2-2; TRBD2 is a possible D gene (6 bases). The CDR3 totals 13 residues. In germline, CDR1 is MNHNS, CDR2 SASEGT. Between the trimmed V and J ends, which lost 8 bases and 2 bases, there was a span of 9 bases.

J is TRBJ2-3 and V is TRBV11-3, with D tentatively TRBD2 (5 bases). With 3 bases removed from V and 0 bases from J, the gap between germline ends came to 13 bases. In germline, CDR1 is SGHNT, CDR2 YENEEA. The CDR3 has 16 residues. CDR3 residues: CASSFTAELSTDTQYF. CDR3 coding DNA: TGTGCCAGCAGCTTCACAGCGGAGCTTAGCACAGATACGCAGTATTTT.